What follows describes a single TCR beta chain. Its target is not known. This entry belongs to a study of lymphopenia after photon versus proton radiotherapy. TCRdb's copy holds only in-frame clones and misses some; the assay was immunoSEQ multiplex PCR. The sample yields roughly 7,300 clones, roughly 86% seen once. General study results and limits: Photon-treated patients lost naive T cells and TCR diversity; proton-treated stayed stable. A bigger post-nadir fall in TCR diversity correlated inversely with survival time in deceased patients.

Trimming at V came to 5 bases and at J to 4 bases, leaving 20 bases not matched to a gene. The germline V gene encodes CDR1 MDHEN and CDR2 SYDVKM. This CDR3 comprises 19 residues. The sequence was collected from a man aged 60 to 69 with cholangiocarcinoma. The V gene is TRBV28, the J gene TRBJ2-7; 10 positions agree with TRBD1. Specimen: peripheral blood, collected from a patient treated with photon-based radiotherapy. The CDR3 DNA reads TGTGCCAGCAGTCCATTATGGGGGATCCGGGACAGGGGCAAATACGAGCAGTACTTC. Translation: CASSPLWGIRDRGKYEQYF.